This T cell receptor (beta chain) was found in a study of T cell repertoires in cytomegalovirus infection. On the study more broadly: Public TCR beta signature analysis indicated the presence of both CMV infection and matching HLA type.

On this clonotype itself: Its antigen is not identified.

Study-level points and caveats: The ex vivo response was dominated by HLA-C-restricted CMV-specific TCR beta clonotypes.

The V segment lost 6 bases and the J segment 1 base; nucleotides outside the gene matches: 9. CDR3 length: 14 amino acids. Germline-derived CDR1 and CDR2 are DFQATT and SNEGSKA (reference sequence). TCRdb processed the reads anew with MiXCR; each CDR3 protein has one entry. Altogether around 800,000 distinct CDR3 sequences are present, 32% being singletons, with the ten largest covering roughly an eighth. This clonotype was obtained from a human donor in good health (CMV status not recorded). Some clones in this sample may be carry-over from other donors' samples. Here the sequenced sample was cultured CD8+ T cells from PBMCs, taken from culture after CMV antigen stimulation. V is TRBV20-1 and J is TRBJ2-7, with 7 bases identical to TRBD1. CDR3 in DNA: TGCAGTGCCACGGGACAGCACCTATCCTACGAGCAGTACGTC. It is translated as CSATGQHLSYEQYV.